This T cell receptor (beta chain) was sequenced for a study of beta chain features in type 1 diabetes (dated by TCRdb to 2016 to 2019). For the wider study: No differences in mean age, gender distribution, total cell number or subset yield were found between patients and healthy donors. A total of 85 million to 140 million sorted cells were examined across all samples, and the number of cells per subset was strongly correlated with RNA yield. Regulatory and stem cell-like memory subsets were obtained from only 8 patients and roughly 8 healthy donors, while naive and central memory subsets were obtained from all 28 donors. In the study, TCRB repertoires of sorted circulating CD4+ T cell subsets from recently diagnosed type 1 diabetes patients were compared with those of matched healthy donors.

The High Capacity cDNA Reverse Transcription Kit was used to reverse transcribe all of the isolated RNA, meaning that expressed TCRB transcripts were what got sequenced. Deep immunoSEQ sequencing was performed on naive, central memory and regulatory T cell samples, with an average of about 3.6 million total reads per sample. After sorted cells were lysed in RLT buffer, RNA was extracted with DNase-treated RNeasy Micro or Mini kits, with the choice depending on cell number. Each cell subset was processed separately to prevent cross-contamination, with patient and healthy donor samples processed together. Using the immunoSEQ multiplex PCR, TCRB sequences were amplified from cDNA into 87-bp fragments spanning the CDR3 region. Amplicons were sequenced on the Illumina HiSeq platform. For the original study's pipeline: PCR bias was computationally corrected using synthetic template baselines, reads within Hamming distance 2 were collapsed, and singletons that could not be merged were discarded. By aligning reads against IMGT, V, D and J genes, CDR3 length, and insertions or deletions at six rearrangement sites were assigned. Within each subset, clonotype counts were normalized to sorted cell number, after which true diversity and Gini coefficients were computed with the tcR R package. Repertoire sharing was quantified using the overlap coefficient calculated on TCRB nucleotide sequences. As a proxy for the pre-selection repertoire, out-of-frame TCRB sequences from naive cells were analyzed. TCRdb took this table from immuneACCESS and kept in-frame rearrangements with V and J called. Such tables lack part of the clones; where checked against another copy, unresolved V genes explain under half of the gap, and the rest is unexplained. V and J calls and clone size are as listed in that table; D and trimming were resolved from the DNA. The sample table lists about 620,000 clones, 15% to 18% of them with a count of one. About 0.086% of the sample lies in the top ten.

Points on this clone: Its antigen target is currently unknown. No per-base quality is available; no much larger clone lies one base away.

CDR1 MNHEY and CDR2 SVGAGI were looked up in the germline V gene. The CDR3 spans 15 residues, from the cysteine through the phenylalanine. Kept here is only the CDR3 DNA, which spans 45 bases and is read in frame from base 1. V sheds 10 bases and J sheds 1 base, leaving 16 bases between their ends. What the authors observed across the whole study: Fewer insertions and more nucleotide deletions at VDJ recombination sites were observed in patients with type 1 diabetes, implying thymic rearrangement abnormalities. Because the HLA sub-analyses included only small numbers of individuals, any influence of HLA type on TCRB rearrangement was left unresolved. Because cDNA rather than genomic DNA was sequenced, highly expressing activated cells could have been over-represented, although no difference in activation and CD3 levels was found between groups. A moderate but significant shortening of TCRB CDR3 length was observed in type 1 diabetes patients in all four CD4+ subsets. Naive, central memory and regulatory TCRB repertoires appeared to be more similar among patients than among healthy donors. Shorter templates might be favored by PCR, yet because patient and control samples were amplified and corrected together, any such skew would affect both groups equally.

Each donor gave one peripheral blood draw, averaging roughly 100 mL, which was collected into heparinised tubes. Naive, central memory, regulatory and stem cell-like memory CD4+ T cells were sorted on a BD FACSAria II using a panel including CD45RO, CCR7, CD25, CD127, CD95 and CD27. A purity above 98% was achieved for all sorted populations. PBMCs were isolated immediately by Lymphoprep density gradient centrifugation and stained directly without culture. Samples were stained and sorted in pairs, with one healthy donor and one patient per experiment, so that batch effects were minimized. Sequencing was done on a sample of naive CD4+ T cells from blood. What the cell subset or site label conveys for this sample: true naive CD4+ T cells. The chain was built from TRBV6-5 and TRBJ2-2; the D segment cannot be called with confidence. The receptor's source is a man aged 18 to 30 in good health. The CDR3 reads CATCRVRENTGELFF. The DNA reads TGTGCCACCTGCCGGGTCAGAGAGAACACCGGGGAGCTGTTTTTT.